These 14 T cell receptor beta chains came from one sample sequenced in a study of cytomegalovirus exposure and HLA in healthy donors. PCR amplification relied on 60 Vbeta primers (plus 13 Jbeta primers). The data were produced by immunoSEQ multiplex PCR, yet TCRdb's version contains in-frame clones alone and is incomplete. The sample lists 180,000 or so clones, just over 75% seen once, with over 1.1% in the top ten. Material for sequencing was PBMCs. These receptors originate from a man younger than 35 in good health and CMV-seronegative.

The CDR3 DNA reads TGCGCCAGCAGCCCGGCGGGTCAGCCCCAGCATTTT. Translated: CASSPAGQPQHF. The rearrangement links TRBV5-1 to TRBJ1-5; D gene ambiguous. Germline V lookup: CDR1 SGHRS, CDR2 YFSETQ. The CDR3 sequence is 12 residues long. V was cut by 4 bases and J by 6 bases, with 8 bases left in between.

The chain combines TRBV6-4 with TRBJ1-2; D may be TRBD1 (5 bases). The CDR3 has 14 amino acids. Between the trimmed V and J ends, which lost 4 bases and 7 bases, there was a span of 16 bases. Germline CDR1 is MRHNA and CDR2 is SNTAGT. Here the CDR3 reads CASSASAGSAGYTF. CDR3 DNA sequence: TGTGCCAGCAGTGCCTCCGCAGGGTCGGCTGGCTACACCTTC.

The genes are TRBV5-8 and TRBJ2-2, with 7 bases fitting TRBD2. Trimming cost V 1 base and J 4 bases; bases outside gene matches: 10. Germline CDR1 is SGHTS and CDR2 is YDEGEE. CDR3 size: 17 residues. The CDR3 sequence: CASSLNFGGSFTGELFF. CDR3 DNA: TGTGCCAGCAGCTTGAACTTCGGGGGGTCGTTCACCGGGGAGCTGTTTTTT.

The chain uses TRBV19 and TRBJ1-3; D is unclear. This CDR3 is built from 15 residues. The V gene lost 3 bases and the J gene lost 0 bases, with 9 bases spanning the gap. Germline values: CDR1 LNHDA, CDR2 SQIVND (reference sequence). This CDR3 reads CASSIQQPSGNTIYF. The CDR3 DNA reads TGTGCCAGTAGTATCCAACAGCCCTCTGGAAACACCATATATTTT.

This clone was seen a few times. V gene TRBV6-5 combines with J gene TRBJ1-2, with TRBD1 identical over 7 bases. Germline V lookup: CDR1 MNHEY, CDR2 SVGAGI. Trimming cost V 7 bases and J 4 bases; bases outside gene matches: 6. The CDR3 consists of 13 residues. The CDR3 DNA reads TGTGCCAGCAACGGACAGGCTGGCTATGGCTACACCTTC. The encoded protein is CASNGQAGYGYTF.

This chain links TRBV4-2 with TRBJ2-1, with a tentative D call TRBD2 (5 bases). From germline, CDR1 is LGHNA and CDR2 YNFKEQ. The CDR3 spans 16 residues. The V end lost 1 base, the J end lost 6 bases, and 16 bases lay between the germline ends. The CDR3 DNA reads TGTGCCAGCAGCCAAGCATCGGGATCGTCTTCCAATGAGCAGTTCTTC. It codes for CASSQASGSSSNEQFF.

CDR3 amino acids: CASSQDVGPVWEQYF. CDR3 DNA: TGCGCCAGCAGCCAAGATGTGGGCCCAGTGTGGGAGCAGTACTTC. The chain is built from TRBV4-3 and TRBJ2-7; D remains ambiguous. Trimming took 0 bases from V and 7 from J, leaving 16 bases between them. From germline, CDR1 is LGHNA and CDR2 YSLEER. The CDR3 length is 15 residues.

As DNA, the CDR3 is TGTGCCAGCAGCGGATTACGGCGGGAGGGCCTCCACGAGCAGTACTTC. It translates to CASSGLRREGLHEQYF. The chain is built from TRBV5-6 and TRBJ2-7; 9 bases map to TRBD2. Germline CDR1 and CDR2: SGHDT and YYEEEE. V shed 4 bases, J shed 5 bases, and the junction held 13 bases outside the gene matches. This CDR3 comprises 16 residues.

This rearrangement joins TRBV27 to TRBJ2-3; 11 nucleotides line up with TRBD2. CDR1 is MNHEY, CDR2 SMNVEV, per germline (reference sequence). Losses at the gene ends were 5 bases for V and 5 bases for J; bases not matched to a gene: 6. CDR3 size: 15 residues. The chain's CDR3 is CASSPTSGRGDTQYF. The CDR3 DNA reads as TGTGCCAGCAGTCCAACTAGCGGGAGAGGAGATACGCAGTATTTT.

A few counts support this clone. The chain carries TRBV5-1 and TRBJ1-4; 7 bases line up with TRBD1. CDR1 is SGHRS, CDR2 YFSETQ, per germline. J lost 6 bases, V lost 4 bases, and 6 bases had no gene match. The CDR3 consists of 14 residues. CDR3 in DNA: TGCGCCAGCAGCCCTACAGGGGTGGATGAAAAACTGTTTTTT. This gives the protein CASSPTGVDEKLFF.

The gene calls are TRBV6-1 and TRBJ2-3; the D is unclear. V was shortened by 8 bases and J by 2 bases, with 5 bases between the two germline ends. This CDR3 contains 11 residues. Per the germline V gene, CDR1 is MNHNS and CDR2 is SASEGT. DNA for the CDR3: TGTGCCAGCCGTTCCACAGATACGCAGTATTTT. Its translation is CASRSTDTQYF.

The V gene is TRBV28, the J gene TRBJ2-4; a possible D gene is TRBD1 (6 bases). Trimming took off 7 bases at V and 0 bases at J, with 13 bases between the two ends. Germline CDR1 reads MDHEN; CDR2 reads SYDVKM. The CDR3 length is 15 residues. The CDR3 nucleotides read TGTGCCAGCACCGATCCAGGGGTAGCCAAAAACATTCAGTACTTC. It is translated as CASTDPGVAKNIQYF.

This clone has a handful of counts. The V gene is TRBV29-1, the J gene TRBJ2-1; 11 nucleotides agree with TRBD1. Germline V gene lookup returns CDR1 SQVTM and CDR2 ANQGSEA. Trimming took 3 bases from V and 7 from J; bases not matched to a gene: 11. The CDR3 has 16 amino acids. The CDR3 DNA reads TGCAGCGTTGAGCCTTCCGGACAGGGGGCCTGGAATGAGCAGTTCTTC. This encodes CSVEPSGQGAWNEQFF.

The chain is built from TRBV28 and TRBJ1-1; 7 bases agree with TRBD1. Trimming removed 3 bases from V and 1 base from J; junction bases left unmatched: 2. Germline lookup yields CDR1 MDHEN and CDR2 SYDVKM. The CDR3 contains 14 residues. CDR3 region: CASSLGQQNTEAFF. CDR3 in DNA: TGTGCCAGCAGTTTGGGACAGCAGAACACTGAAGCTTTCTTT.